The 29 T cell receptor beta chains reported below all come from one sample, sequenced in a study of T cells after yellow fever vaccination. TCRdb ran MiXCR on the 5' RACE reads and lists one entry per CDR3 protein. Found here are under 700,000 distinct CDR3 sequences, about 17% of them singletons; the top ten hold roughly 17%. Sequences were derived from PBMCs, sampled roughly 5 days after the first yellow fever vaccination. The receptors originated from a man aged 18 to 30 who received the YFV17D yellow fever vaccine.

This clonotype was detected ten times or more. V is TRBV12-3 or TRBV12-4 and J is TRBJ2-1, with D possibly matching TRBD1 (5 bases). Trimming left V 2 bases short and J 8 bases short, with 13 bases between. The length of the CDR3 is 14 residues. The chain's CDR3 is CASSLFPQGDEQFF. The CDR3 coding sequence is TGTGCCAGCAGTTTATTCCCCCAGGGCGATGAGCAGTTCTTC.

This clonotype was seen many times. The chain uses TRBV5-6 and TRBJ2-4; TRBD1 agrees at 7 bases. Germline-derived CDR1 and CDR2 are SGHDT and YYEEEE. The CDR3 length is 17 residues. Trimming removed 2 bases from V and 0 bases from J; junction bases left unmatched: 8. The CDR3 is CASSFEGDRLAKNIQYF. CDR3 sequence (DNA): TGTGCCAGCAGCTTTGAGGGGGACAGACTAGCCAAAAACATTCAGTACTTC. Full variable domain (remainder filled in from reference TRBV5-6 and TRBJ2-4): DAGVTQSPTHLIKTRGQQVTLRCSPKSGHDTVSWYQQALGQGPQFIFQYYEEEERQRGNFPDRFSGHQFPNYSSELNVNALLLGDSALYLCASSFEGDRLAKNIQYFGAGTRLSVL.

The J gene is TRBJ1-2, the V gene TRBV12-3 or TRBV12-4, with TRBD1 as a possible D gene (6 bases). V was clipped by 6 bases and J by 4 bases, with 15 bases between them. The CDR3 loop spans 14 amino acids. The chain's CDR3 is CASRNTGIGYGYTF. The CDR3, as DNA: TGTGCCAGCAGAAATACAGGGATAGGCTATGGCTACACCTTC.

The chain recombines TRBV12-3 or TRBV12-4 with TRBJ2-5, with 9 nucleotides matching TRBD2. The CDR3 length is 14 residues. J gave up 7 bases and V 6 bases, and 9 bases lay outside the gene matches. In DNA, the CDR3 is TGTGCCAGCAGCTGGGGGACTAGCCGGGGGACCCAGTACTTC. This codes for CASSWGTSRGTQYF.

This clonotype was seen repeatedly, ten times or more. The chain uses TRBV7-6 and TRBJ2-1; D may match TRBD1 or TRBD2 (7 bases each). With 4 bases removed from V and 10 bases from J, the gap between germline ends came to 14 bases. The CDR3 is 13 amino acids. The germline V gene encodes CDR1 SGHVS and CDR2 FNYEAQ. The CDR3 nucleotides are TGTGCCAGCAGCTCACTAGCGACAGGGGAGCAGTTCTTC. Protein sequence: CASSSLATGEQFF.

The genes are TRBV4-3 and TRBJ2-7; TRBD1 might be the D (5 bases). Germline CDR1 reads LGHNA; CDR2 reads YSLEER. V was pared by 6 bases and J by 3 bases, with 12 bases between. There are 13 residues in the CDR3. CDR3 amino acids: CASSPSQGYEQYF. CDR3 sequence (DNA): TGCGCCAGCAGTCCTTCTCAGGGCTACGAGCAGTACTTC.

The CDR3 DNA reads as TGTGCCAGCAGTTACGGGGGCTCAAACTATAATTCACCCCTCCACTTT. Amino acid sequence: CASSYGGSNYNSPLHF. The chain recombines TRBV6-5 with TRBJ1-6; a weak D match, TRBD1 (6 bases). V was cut by 2 bases and J by 3 bases, with 11 bases left in between. The CDR3 is 16 residues long. From germline, CDR1 is MNHEY and CDR2 SVGAGI.

This chain uses TRBV7-2 with TRBJ2-3; D gene uncertain. The germline V gene encodes CDR1 SGHTA and CDR2 FQGNSA. The CDR3 totals 14 residues. The V end was cut by 3 bases, the J end by 4 bases, with 11 bases between. CDR3 sequence (DNA): TGTGCCAGCAGCTTCGCCTCTCGGGCAGATACGCAGTATTTT. Amino acid sequence: CASSFASRADTQYF.

This clonotype was counted a few times. This chain connects TRBV5-1 to TRBJ2-3; 16 bases fit TRBD2. The V gene end was trimmed by 4 bases and the J gene end by 5 bases; junction bases not matched to a gene: 7. Germline lookup yields CDR1 SGHRS and CDR2 YFSETQ. CDR3 length: 17 residues. DNA of the CDR3: TGCGCCAGCAGCAAGACCGGGACTAGCGGGGGGGGAGATACGCAGTATTTT. Its translation is CASSKTGTSGGGDTQYF. Full variable domain (rest looked up from reference TRBV5-1 and TRBJ2-3): KAGVTQTPRYLIKTRGQQVTLSCSPISGHRSVSWYQQTPGQGLQFLFEYFSETQRNKGNFPGRFSGRQFSNSRSEMNVSTLELGDSALYLCASSKTGTSGGGDTQYFGPGTRLTVL.

This clonotype was observed a few times. The CDR3: CATSRGGLNYGYTF. The CDR3 bases are TGTGCCACCAGCAGAGGAGGGCTCAACTATGGCTACACCTTC. J is TRBJ1-2 and V is TRBV15, with no clear D. The V gene's germline CDR1 is LNHNV and CDR2 YYDKDF (reference sequence). V lost 1 base and J 2 bases, leaving 8 bases between the germline ends. This CDR3 comprises 14 residues.

J is TRBJ2-5 and V is TRBV4-2; D remains ambiguous. The CDR3 length is 13 residues. Per germline, CDR1 LGHNA and CDR2 YNFKEQ. Deletions cut 1 base from V and 2 bases from J, with 5 bases between. The DNA of the CDR3 is TGTGCCAGCAGCCAAGCCCCTCAAGAGACCCAGTACTTC. Encoded protein: CASSQAPQETQYF.

V usage is TRBV11-1 and J usage is TRBJ1-5; D is perhaps TRBD1 (6 bases). V gave up 5 bases and J gave up 0 bases, with 23 bases separating them. The CDR3 totals 19 residues. In germline, CDR1 is SGHAT, CDR2 FQDESV (reference sequence). CDR3: CASSPGGRAILYSNQPQHF. CDR3 nucleotides: TGTGCCAGCAGCCCCGGGGGCAGGGCCATCCTTTATAGCAATCAGCCCCAGCATTTT. Looking up the rest from reference TRBV11-1 and TRBJ1-5 gives the full variable domain: EAEVAQSPRYKITEKSQAVAFWCDPISGHATLYWYRQILGQGPELLVQFQDESVVDDSQLPKDRFSAERLKGVDSTLKIQPAELGDSAMYLCASSPGGRAILYSNQPQHFGDGTRLSIL.

Here the CDR3 reads CASSVNGGLNQETQYF. The CDR3 DNA reads as TGCGCCAGCAGCGTGAACGGGGGACTTAACCAAGAGACCCAGTACTTC. The V and J genes are TRBV5-1 and TRBJ2-5; TRBD2 might be the D (6 bases). CDR3 size: 16 residues. Germline CDR1 reads SGHRS; CDR2 reads YFSETQ. Between the trimmed V and J ends, which lost 4 bases and 0 bases, there was a span of 16 bases.

Regarding this clonotype: This may arise from a read error, as a much more abundant clone is one base away. The chain uses TRBV12-3 or TRBV12-4 and TRBJ2-1; D might be TRBD1 or TRBD2, each matching 5 bases. The V end lost 6 bases, the J end lost 9 bases, and 21 bases lay between the germline ends. CDR3 length: 15 amino acids. The CDR3 bases are TGTGCCAGCAGGCCTCCGGGACCAGCGTTGAGTGAGCAGTTCTTC. Amino acid sequence: CASRPPGPALSEQFF.

The CDR3 is CSARGEVNYGYTF. The CDR3 coding sequence is TGCAGTGCTCGGGGAGAAGTAAACTATGGCTACACCTTC. The chain couples TRBV20-1 to TRBJ1-2; D gene ambiguous. Between the trimmed V and J ends, which lost 5 bases and 2 bases, there was a span of 12 bases. Germline V gene lookup returns CDR1 DFQATT and CDR2 SNEGSKA (reference sequence). The CDR3 consists of 13 residues.

V usage is TRBV12-3 or TRBV12-4 and J usage is TRBJ2-1; TRBD1 or TRBD2 may be the D gene (5 bases each). The germline V and J ends were trimmed by 6 bases and 6 bases, with 15 bases remaining between them. The CDR3 has 14 residues. The CDR3 sequence is CASSRRRGTNEQFF. In nucleotides, the CDR3 is TGTGCCAGCAGCCGCCGCCGGGGCACCAATGAGCAGTTCTTC.

This clonotype appeared many times. The chain joins TRBV7-2 to TRBJ2-3, with 8 bases that match TRBD2. Trimming at V came to 8 bases and at J to 2 bases, leaving 6 bases not matched to a gene. Looked up from germline, CDR1 is SGHTA and CDR2 is FQGNSA. CDR3 size: 14 residues. Here the CDR3 reads CASLKGLVTDTQYF. The CDR3 coding sequence is TGTGCCAGCCTCAAGGGACTAGTCACAGATACGCAGTATTTT.

The chain employs TRBV4-1 and TRBJ1-6; D unclear. Trimming stripped 4 bases from V and 7 bases from J, with 11 bases between. There are 14 residues in the CDR3. The germline V gene has CDR1 MGHRA and CDR2 YSYEKL. CDR3 nucleotides: TGCGCCAGCAGCCCCCAGGCCCTAAATTCACCCCTCCACTTT. The encoded protein is CASSPQALNSPLHF.

This clonotype has a handful of counts. The genes are TRBV3-1 and TRBJ2-3, with 9 bases identical to TRBD2. There are 17 residues in the CDR3. V lost 4 bases and J lost 2; bases outside the gene matches: 10. Germline CDR1 is LGHDT and CDR2 is YNNKEL (reference sequence). CDR3: CASSPPAGGPLTDTQYF. CDR3 bases: TGTGCCAGCAGCCCCCCTGCGGGGGGGCCCCTCACAGATACGCAGTATTTT.

The chain combines TRBV25-1 with TRBJ1-6, with D possibly being TRBD1 (5 bases). Trimming pared 4 bases from V and 0 bases from J, leaving 10 bases between. This CDR3 contains 16 residues. CDR1 and CDR2 from the germline V gene are MGHDK and SYGVNS. CDR3 DNA sequence: TGTGCCAGCAGTGGCCCAGGGAGCTCCTATAATTCACCCCTCCACTTT. As protein: CASSGPGSSYNSPLHF.

The sample holds many counts of this clonotype. The chain has TRBV7-2 and TRBJ1-1, with D possibly TRBD1 on 6 matching bases. CDR3 length: 14 residues. Trimming left V 4 bases short and J 4 bases short, with 13 bases between. In germline, CDR1 is SGHTA, CDR2 FQGNSA. CDR3 sequence (DNA): TGTGCCAGCAGCTCGAGCTACAGGGTCACTGAAGCTTTCTTT. This sequence encodes CASSSSYRVTEAFF.

The chain uses TRBV19 and TRBJ2-1; TRBD1 might be the D (6 bases). V lost 7 bases and J lost 6, with 19 bases in between. The CDR3 covers 15 residues. In germline, CDR1 is LNHDA, CDR2 SQIVND (reference sequence). The CDR3 DNA reads TGTGCCAGTACCTGGGGGCCTAGCAGGGGCAATGAGCAGTTCTTC. The encoded protein is CASTWGPSRGNEQFF.

This clonotype was found a few times. The chain links TRBV14 to TRBJ2-5; D remains unclear. Germline V gives CDR1 SGHDN, CDR2 FVKESK. Trimming removed 0 bases at V and 2 bases at J, with 13 bases between. CDR3 length equals 16 residues. In DNA, the CDR3 is TGTGCCAGCAGCCAAGACGTGTTGGGGTTTCAAGAGACCCAGTACTTC. Protein sequence: CASSQDVLGFQETQYF. The full variable domain, rest sourced from reference TRBV14 and TRBJ2-5, is EAGVTQFPSHSVIEKGQTVTLRCDPISGHDNLYWYRRVMGKEIKFLLHFVKESKQDESGMPNNRFLAERTGGTYSTLKVQPAELEDSGVYFCASSQDVLGFQETQYFGPGTRLLVL.

This clonotype was seen only a few times. The J gene is TRBJ1-2, the V gene TRBV6-5, with D maybe TRBD1 (6 bases). CDR3 length: 15 amino acids. Germline loops: CDR1 MNHEY, CDR2 SVGAGI. The V gene lost 2 bases and the J gene lost 5 bases, with 15 bases spanning the gap. CDR3 nucleotide sequence: TGTGCCAGCAGTTACGATCGGACAGAACCGTATGGCTACACCTTC. Translated: CASSYDRTEPYGYTF.

The chain couples TRBV6-2 or TRBV6-3 to TRBJ1-5, with a tentative D call TRBD1 (5 bases). V was trimmed by 5 bases and J by 2 bases, leaving 10 bases between them. CDR3 length: 14 amino acids. Germline assignment: CDR1 MNHEY and CDR2 SVGEGT. The CDR3 DNA is TGTGCCAGCAGTAGGGGTCGGGGCAATCAGCCCCAGCATTTT. As protein: CASSRGRGNQPQHF.

This clonotype was seen a handful of times. This sequence joins TRBV15 and TRBJ2-5; TRBD2 might be the D (6 bases). The V and J ends lost 0 bases and 2 bases respectively, with 13 bases between them. This CDR3 is built from 16 residues. The germline CDR1 and CDR2 sequences are LNHNV and YYDKDF (reference sequence). The CDR3 region is CATSRDRPGVQETQYF. The CDR3 nucleotides read TGTGCCACCAGCAGAGATCGTCCGGGGGTACAAGAGACCCAGTACTTC.

The chain joins TRBV18 to TRBJ1-1, with 7 positions matching TRBD1. The CDR3 spans 15 residues. Germline CDR1 reads KGHSH; CDR2 reads LQKENI. V shed 6 bases and J 3 bases; nucleotides not matched to a gene: 10. The CDR3 sequence is CASSLTGDRHTEAFF. CDR3 sequence (DNA): TGTGCCAGCTCCCTAACGGGGGACAGACACACTGAAGCTTTCTTT.

This chain links TRBV14 with TRBJ2-5; D is possibly TRBD1 (7 bases). The germline V and J ends were trimmed by 6 bases and 2 bases, with 19 bases remaining between them. Germline loops: CDR1 SGHDN, CDR2 FVKESK. The CDR3 is made up of 16 amino acids. CDR3 DNA: TGTGCCAGCAGTCGCACGTGGCAGGGGGGACAAGAGACCCAGTACTTC. Translated: CASSRTWQGGQETQYF.

This clonotype has a handful of counts. The chain has TRBV9 and TRBJ1-1, with D possibly TRBD1 on 5 matching bases. The CDR3 is 15 amino acids. Trimming stripped 0 bases from V and 6 bases from J, with 15 bases between. From germline, CDR1 is SGDLS and CDR2 YYNGEE. CDR3 nucleotide sequence: TGTGCCAGCAGCGTAGGAGAGGGGATCTACGCTGAAGCTTTCTTT. It is translated as CASSVGEGIYAEAFF.